This record concerns one T cell receptor (beta chain) sequence. Germline loops: CDR1 MNHEY, CDR2 SMNVEV (reference sequence). The CDR3 contains 14 residues. V was trimmed by 6 bases and J by 5 bases, leaving 11 bases between them. The record originates from a study of blood T cell repertoires in COVID-19. Clones were read by immunoSEQ multiplex PCR, and TCRdb kept only the in-frame ones, dropping some. The sample contains about 310,000 clones, around 90% of which appear only once. The sample taken for sequencing was peripheral blood. The TCR originated in a man aged 45-60 years with active or convalescent COVID-19. The gene calls are TRBV27 and TRBJ1-6; TRBD1 is a possible D gene (6 bases). The CDR3 is CASSPQGNNSPLHF. In nucleotides, the CDR3 is TGTGCCAGCAGCCCACAGGGCAATAATTCACCCCTCCACTTT.